The subject of this entry is one T cell receptor (beta chain). Antigen: not known. This table comes from immunoSEQ multiplex PCR, and its TCRdb copy is limited to in-frame clones, with some not included. The sample records 62,000 or so clones, roughly 86% being singletons. This entry is derived from a study of OX40 agonist ivuxolimab in advanced cancers. Turning to the study itself: An anti-OX40 (CD134) antibody with agonistic activity, ivuxolimab, was administered to patients. Aged roughly 23 to 79 with a mean of approximately 57 years, they were almost 85% male. Over 30% of patients had received prior checkpoint inhibitor therapy. Study-wide results and caveats: CD8+ T cells averaged more expanded clones than CD4+.

CDR1 and CDR2 (germline): SGHRS, YFSETQ. This CDR3 is 15 amino acids long. V gave up 4 bases and J gave up 0 bases; unmatched junction bases: 2. Here the sequenced sample was CD4+ or CD8+ T cells sorted from blood, taken in a trial of the OX40 agonist ivuxolimab. This sequence was found in an adult with an advanced solid tumor such as melanoma, head and neck, liver or kidney cancer. This chain uses TRBV5-1 with TRBJ2-3; TRBD2 agrees at 10 bases. In DNA form, the CDR3 reads TGCGCCAGCAGCGCGGGACTAGCGAGCACAGATACGCAGTATTTT. Translated, it gives CASSAGLASTDTQYF.